Below, 30 T cell receptor beta chains from the same sample are listed, as sequenced in a study of IL-17A CD8 T cells in psoriatic arthritis synovium. Actively inflamed joints of psoriatic arthritis patients supplied the aspirated synovial fluid. Method: immunoSEQ multiplex PCR; TCRdb's copy keeps in-frame clones and lacks some. This table has around 2,000 clones, around 70% appearing once. Material: memory CD8+ T cells from synovial fluid. Specified subset: bulk memory CD8+ T cells (CD45RA-CD27+/- and CD45RA+CD27-). The receptors originated from a human donor with psoriatic arthritis.

The V call is TRBV19, the J call TRBJ2-2; D may be TRBD1 (6 bases). Per the germline V gene, CDR1 is LNHDA and CDR2 is SQIVND (reference sequence). The ends were cut back, 6 bases at V and 0 bases at J, with 20 bases in the middle. The CDR3 length is 18 residues. This chain's CDR3 is CASRTYRDTQPNTGELFF. The DNA of the CDR3 is TGTGCCAGTAGGACCTACAGGGACACACAACCGAACACCGGGGAGCTGTTTTTT.

V usage is TRBV2 and J usage is TRBJ2-1; TRBD2 matches 8 bases. The germline CDR1 and CDR2 sequences are SNHLY and FYNNEI. V lost 6 bases to trimming and J lost 5 bases; unmatched junction nucleotides: 9. The CDR3 is 15 residues long. CDR3 nucleotides: TGTGCCAGCAGCATAAGCGGGGGCCTTAACAATGAGCAGTTCTTC. It codes for CASSISGGLNNEQFF.

In DNA, the CDR3 is TGTGCCAGTAGTGGATTCCCTAGCGGGAGGGCCGTCTACGAGCAGTACTTC. Amino acids: CASSGFPSGRAVYEQYF. The chain carries TRBV19 and TRBJ2-7, with 12 bases matching TRBD2. Trimming removed 5 bases from V and 3 bases from J; junction bases left unmatched: 11. CDR1 and CDR2 (germline): LNHDA, SQIVND (reference sequence). The CDR3 consists of 17 residues. Combining the CDR3 with reference TRBV19 and TRBJ2-7 gives the whole variable domain DGGITQSPKYLFRKEGQNVTLSCEQNLNHDAMYWYRQDPGQGLRLIYYSQIVNDFQKGDIAEGYSVSREKKESFPLTVTSAQKNPTAFYLCASSGFPSGRAVYEQYFGPGTRLTVT.

The chain recombines TRBV14 with TRBJ2-5; perhaps TRBD1 as D (6 bases). Trimming removed 5 bases at V and 7 bases at J, with 8 bases between. The CDR3 has 11 amino acids. The germline CDR1 and CDR2 sequences are SGHDN and FVKESK. The CDR3 nucleotides are TGTGCCAGCAGCTCAGGGGTGACCCAGTACTTC. This translates into CASSSGVTQYF.

This clone turned up a few times. This chain uses TRBV7-2 with TRBJ1-1, with D possibly matching TRBD1 (5 bases). Germline CDR1 is SGHTA and CDR2 is FQGNSA. Trimming stripped 2 bases from V and 10 bases from J, with 14 bases between. The CDR3 has 13 residues. The CDR3 sequence: CASSLMGEEVAFF. The CDR3 DNA sequence: TGTGCCAGCAGCTTAATGGGGGAAGAGGTAGCTTTCTTT.

A single count supports this clone. J is TRBJ2-1 and V is TRBV30, with 7 positions matching TRBD1. This CDR3 is 16 amino acids long. Trimming removed 4 bases from V and 4 bases from J; junction bases left unmatched: 13. In germline, CDR1 is GTSNPN, CDR2 SVGIG (reference sequence). The CDR3 loop is CAWIAFGLQGYNEQFF. The DNA for the CDR3 is TGTGCCTGGATAGCGTTCGGTTTACAGGGGTACAATGAGCAGTTCTTC.

The rearrangement uses TRBV14 and TRBJ2-2, with D perhaps TRBD1 (5 bases). Germline CDR1 is SGHDN and CDR2 is FVKESK. Trimming removed 3 bases at V and 1 base at J, with 6 bases between. The CDR3 runs 14 residues. The DNA for the CDR3 is TGTGCCAGCAGCCATAGGGGGAACACCGGGGAGCTGTTTTTT. Protein sequence: CASSHRGNTGELFF.

The V and J genes are TRBV19 and TRBJ2-1; the match to TRBD2 covers 12 bases. The length of the CDR3 is 17 residues. With V trimmed by 5 bases and J by 4 bases, 9 bases remained unmatched. In germline, CDR1 is LNHDA, CDR2 SQIVND (reference sequence). DNA for the CDR3: TGTGCCAGTAGTCGGACTAGCGGGGACTTAGAGTACAATGAGCAGTTCTTC. Translating it yields CASSRTSGDLEYNEQFF.

This sequence joins TRBV2 and TRBJ1-4; D perhaps matches TRBD1 (6 bases). The CDR3 is 14 amino acids. V was shortened by 7 bases and J by 7 bases, with 16 bases between the two germline ends. The germline V gene has CDR1 SNHLY and CDR2 FYNNEI. For the CDR3, the DNA is TGTGCCAGCATTTCGGGACACGGACTTGAAAAACTGTTTTTT. Its protein is CASISGHGLEKLFF.

This clone was seen a handful of times. This chain connects TRBV9 to TRBJ1-3; D is uncertain. V lost 3 bases to trimming and J lost 0 bases, with 10 bases between them. From germline, CDR1 is SGDLS and CDR2 YYNGEE. CDR3 length equals 15 residues. DNA of the CDR3: TGTGCCAGCAGCGCCACTTGGAGCTCTGGAAACACCATATATTTT. Residues: CASSATWSSGNTIYF.

The genes are TRBV29-1 and TRBJ1-2; D may be TRBD1 (5 bases). Germline V lookup: CDR1 SQVTM, CDR2 ANQGSEA. The CDR3 sequence is 17 residues long. The V gene lost 0 bases and the J gene lost 8 bases, with 25 bases spanning the gap. The CDR3 DNA follows: TGCAGCGTTGAAGAGACTGGTTTCCGAGGGGCGCGGTGGGGCTACACCTTC. Protein sequence: CSVEETGFRGARWGYTF.

A few counts support this clone. The chain recombines TRBV10-3 with TRBJ1-6, with D possibly matching TRBD1 (6 bases). The CDR3 extends over 13 amino acids. Germline CDR1 and CDR2: ENHRY and SYGVKD. The V gene lost 3 bases and the J gene lost 7 bases, with 7 bases spanning the gap. The CDR3 nucleotides read TGTGCCATCAGTGATCAGGGGAATTCACCCCTCCACTTT. It specifies CAISDQGNSPLHF.

V gene TRBV7-9 combines with J gene TRBJ1-1; 7 bases are a match to TRBD1. The CDR3 has 17 residues. V lost 1 base and J lost 3; bases outside the gene matches: 11. Germline CDR1 SEHNR, CDR2 FQNEAQ (reference sequence). Written as DNA, the CDR3 is TGTGCCAGCAGCTTAGGTGTTGAACAGGGGTACTACACTGAAGCTTTCTTT. Translating gives CASSLGVEQGYYTEAFF. The entire variable domain, with the rest obtained from reference TRBV7-9 and TRBJ1-1, is as follows: DTGVSQNPRHKITKRGQNVTFRCDPISEHNRLYWYRQTLGQGPEFLTYFQNEAQLEKSRLLSDRFSAERPKGSFSTLEIQRTEQGDSAMYLCASSLGVEQGYYTEAFFGQGTRLTVV.

This clone showed up just a few times. This sequence joins TRBV29-1 and TRBJ1-1; D is perhaps TRBD1 (5 bases). V gave up 8 bases and J gave up 8 bases, with 12 bases separating them. Germline CDR1 and CDR2: SQVTM and ANQGSEA. The CDR3 contains 10 residues. The CDR3 spells CSFREGEAFF. CDR3 in DNA: TGCAGCTTCAGGGAGGGAGAAGCTTTCTTT.

CDR3 bases: TGTGCCAGCAGCTTAGATATAATTGGCTCTGGAGGAGGGGAGCAGTACTTC. It is translated as CASSLDIIGSGGGEQYF. The V gene is TRBV11-2, the J gene TRBJ2-7, with D possibly TRBD2 on 6 matching bases. Trimming took off 0 bases at V and 7 bases at J, with 22 bases between the two ends. The germline V gene encodes CDR1 SGHAT and CDR2 FQNNGV. The CDR3 loop spans 17 amino acids.

The rearrangement links TRBV2 to TRBJ2-5, with a weak D call TRBD2 (6 bases). Germline V gives CDR1 SNHLY, CDR2 FYNNEI. This CDR3 spans 15 amino acids. Trimming cost V 2 bases and J 2 bases, with 12 bases left between them. The CDR3 is CASSEHLAVQETQYF. CDR3 nucleotide sequence: TGTGCCAGCAGTGAACATTTAGCGGTTCAAGAGACCCAGTACTTC.

The V call is TRBV15, the J call TRBJ2-5; tentatively, D is TRBD1 or TRBD2 (5 bases each). There are 15 residues in the CDR3. Trimming pared 6 bases from V and 5 bases from J, leaving 19 bases between. CDR1 is LNHNV and CDR2 is YYDKDF in the germline V gene (reference sequence). For the CDR3, the DNA is TGTGCCACCAGTCGCGGGTGGGGGAGAGGGGAGACCCAGTACTTC. It yields the protein CATSRGWGRGETQYF.

The genes are TRBV5-3 and TRBJ2-2; no firm D call. TRBV5-3 is marked as an open reading frame, function uncertain. The ends were cut back, 4 bases at V and 4 bases at J, with 17 bases in the middle. The length of the CDR3 is 16 residues. The CDR3 nucleotides read TGTGCCAGAAGCGGAGTCACTACGACCCCCACCGGGGAGCTGTTTTTT. Amino acids: CARSGVTTTPTGELFF.

This CDR3 is CSARPGNTIYF. As DNA, the CDR3 is TGCAGTGCTAGACCCGGAAACACCATATATTTT. The chain employs TRBV20-1 and TRBJ1-3; no reliable D call. CDR3 length equals 11 residues. The germline gives CDR1 DFQATT, CDR2 SNEGSKA (reference sequence). V lost 2 bases and J 4 bases, leaving 3 bases between the germline ends.

The chain carries TRBV5-4 and TRBJ2-5; possibly TRBD2 for D (5 bases). Germline V CDR1 and CDR2: SGHNT, YYREEE (reference sequence). The length of the CDR3 is 14 residues. Trimming pared 4 bases from V and 4 bases from J, leaving 14 bases between. The CDR3 spells CASSLDLEGETQYF. The CDR3 nucleotides read TGTGCCAGCAGCCTGGACTTAGAAGGAGAGACCCAGTACTTC.

The chain carries TRBV7-3 and TRBJ2-1; 8 bases line up with TRBD1. Germline-derived CDR1 and CDR2 are SGHTA and FQGTGA. With V trimmed by 5 bases and J by 0 bases, 3 bases remained unmatched. The CDR3 contains 15 residues. The CDR3 loop is CASSVGQASYNEQFF. CDR3 DNA: TGTGCCAGCAGCGTGGGACAGGCCTCCTACAATGAGCAGTTCTTC.

This clone came up a few times. J is TRBJ2-7 and V is TRBV11-3, with 13 bases lining up with TRBD2. The V gene's germline CDR1 is SGHNT and CDR2 YENEEA. The trim removed 10 bases at V and 7 bases at J, leaving 13 bases unmatched. The CDR3 extends over 15 amino acids. CDR3 sequence (DNA): TGTGCCATCATGGGGGGGACTAGCGGGATGGGAGAGCAGTACTTC. Translation: CAIMGGTSGMGEQYF.

The chain has TRBV30 and TRBJ1-5; maybe TRBD1 (6 bases). Trimming stripped 2 bases from V and 2 bases from J, with 16 bases between. This CDR3 is built from 16 residues. From germline, CDR1 is GTSNPN and CDR2 SVGIG (reference sequence). The CDR3 loop reads CAWSQRGARGNQPQHF. CDR3 in DNA: TGTGCCTGGAGTCAACGGGGGGCGCGGGGCAATCAGCCCCAGCATTTT. The full variable domain, completed using reference TRBV30 and TRBJ1-5, is SQTIHQWPATLVQPVGSPLSLECTVEGTSNPNLYWYRQAAGRGLQLLFYSVGIGQISSEVPQNLSASRPQDRQFILSSKKLLLSDSGFYLCAWSQRGARGNQPQHFGDGTRLSIL.

V usage is TRBV7-3 and J usage is TRBJ2-7; no definite D call. The V gene lost 4 bases and the J gene lost 6 bases, with 10 bases spanning the gap. This CDR3 comprises 12 residues. The germline gives CDR1 SGHTA, CDR2 FQGTGA. Here the CDR3 DNA reads TGTGCCAGCAGCTCCGTAATGGCCGAGCAGTACTTC. It yields the protein CASSSVMAEQYF.

This clone was seen a few times. The chain recombines TRBV4-1 with TRBJ2-5; D may correspond to TRBD1 or TRBD2 (6 bases each). Trimming took 0 bases from V and 2 from J, leaving 10 bases between them. The CDR3 spans 15 residues. Germline V gene sequence: CDR1 MGHRA, CDR2 YSYEKL. CDR3 nucleotide sequence: TGCGCCAGCAGCCAAGATTGGGGGGCTCAAGAGACCCAGTACTTC. This encodes CASSQDWGAQETQYF.

This chain links TRBV7-9 with TRBJ2-1; 8 positions agree with TRBD2. The germline V gene has CDR1 SEHNR and CDR2 FQNEAQ (reference sequence). The CDR3 is 15 residues long. After removal of 5 bases from V and 6 bases from J, the junction contained 9 bases not matched to a gene. Here the CDR3 reads CASSRPPAGVNEQFF. Written as DNA, the CDR3 is TGTGCCAGCAGCCGCCCCCCAGCGGGAGTCAATGAGCAGTTCTTC. Full variable domain (outside the CDR3, taken from reference TRBV7-9 and TRBJ2-1): DTGVSQNPRHKITKRGQNVTFRCDPISEHNRLYWYRQTLGQGPEFLTYFQNEAQLEKSRLLSDRFSAERPKGSFSTLEIQRTEQGDSAMYLCASSRPPAGVNEQFFGPGTRLTVL.

The CDR3 region has the DNA TGTGCCAGCAGTTTGACTAGCGCGGGGGAGCAGTACTTC. Protein sequence: CASSLTSAGEQYF. The genes are TRBV5-6 and TRBJ2-7; 8 nucleotides align to TRBD2. Unmatched junction bases numbered 8, after V lost 5 bases and J lost 7 bases. The germline V gene has CDR1 SGHDT and CDR2 YYEEEE. The CDR3 has 13 residues.

V and J are TRBV7-2 and TRBJ2-7; D call uncertain. This CDR3 has 14 amino acids. Between the trimmed V and J ends, which lost 1 base and 6 bases, there was a span of 13 bases. Germline V lookup: CDR1 SGHTA, CDR2 FQGNSA. CDR3 region: CASSLGYGLGEQYF. The CDR3 nucleotides read TGTGCCAGCAGCTTAGGCTATGGTCTGGGCGAGCAGTACTTC.

CDR3 residues: CASRVGLTYEQYF. The CDR3 DNA reads TGTGCCAGCAGGGTGGGGTTGACCTACGAGCAGTACTTC. V gene TRBV5-6 combines with J gene TRBJ2-7, with D uncertain. V was shortened by 5 bases and J by 2 bases, with 11 bases between the two germline ends. The CDR3 sequence is 13 residues long. Per germline, CDR1 SGHDT and CDR2 YYEEEE.

On this clone itself: One junction end does not reproduce the germline sequence, and a read error may be involved. This sequence joins TRBV6-5 and TRBJ2-5; 7 bases map to TRBD1. The germline V gene has CDR1 MNHEY and CDR2 SVGAGI. This CDR3 is built from 15 residues. CDR3 bases: TGCGCACGTCGGGGCCGACAGGGAACGCGGGAGACCCAGTACTTC. Translated, it gives CARRGRQGTRETQYF.